These T cell receptor beta chains were read from a single sample in a study of Graves' ophthalmopathy and Graves' hyperthyroidism. Each CDR3 protein is one row after TCRdb ran MiXCR on the multiplex PCR reads. This table has 650,000 to 900,000 distinct CDR3 sequences, around 40% appearing once. Specimen: peripheral blood. Every receptor here comes from an adult man with Graves' ophthalmopathy. Each CDR3 is given with its conserved first and last residue. The D gene is left open where the match is weak. Not all rows give a size; the values are once, few, many and, for expanded clones, a class.

V gene	D gene	J gene	clone size	CDR3 length	CDR3 protein	CDR3 DNA
TRBV19	NA	TRBJ1-6	many	15	CASSDAQGGRSPLHF	TGTGCCAGTAGCGACGCTCAGGGTGGAAGATCACCCCTCCACTTT
TRBV25-1	TRBD2	TRBJ2-2	few	17	CASSAVVGLATAGELFF	TGTGCCAGCAGCGCCGTCGTGGGACTAGCTACCGCCGGGGAGCTGTTTTTT
TRBV7-9	NA	TRBJ2-2	few	14	CASRRQGSGGELFF	TGTGCCAGCAGGCGACAGGGTAGCGGCGGGGAGCTGTTTTTT
TRBV24-1	NA	TRBJ1-5	many	14	CASSYSTGNQPQHF	TGTGCCAGCAGTTACTCGACAGGTAATCAGCCCCAGCATTTT
TRBV20-1	TRBD2	TRBJ2-5	few	15	CSAREGLAGQETQYF	TGCAGTGCTAGGGAGGGACTAGCGGGACAAGAGACCCAGTACTTC
TRBV7-2	TRBD2	TRBJ2-7	few	15	CASSLAAGRSHEQYF	TGTGCCAGCAGCTTAGCGGCCGGGAGGAGCCACGAGCAGTACTTC
TRBV15	TRBD1	TRBJ2-7	NA	16	CATSRRQGTSSYEQYF	TGTGCCACCAGCAGACGACAGGGGACCAGCTCCTACGAGCAGTACTTC
TRBV25-1	NA	TRBJ2-2	NA	16	CASSVGSGSNTGELFF	TGTGCCAGCAGCGTGGGAAGTGGTTCGAACACCGGGGAGCTGTTTTTT
TRBV2	TRBD1	TRBJ2-2	few	13	CASRTTGFGELFF	TGTGCCAGCAGAACGACAGGGTTTGGGGAGCTGTTTTTT
TRBV9	TRBD1	TRBJ1-1	many	15	CASSAPGGRNTEAFF	TGTGCCAGCAGCGCGCCAGGGGGCAGGAACACTGAAGCTTTCTTT
TRBV10-3	NA	TRBJ2-6	many	14	CASTRATGANVLTF	TGTGCCAGCACCAGGGCGACTGGGGCCAACGTCCTGACTTTC